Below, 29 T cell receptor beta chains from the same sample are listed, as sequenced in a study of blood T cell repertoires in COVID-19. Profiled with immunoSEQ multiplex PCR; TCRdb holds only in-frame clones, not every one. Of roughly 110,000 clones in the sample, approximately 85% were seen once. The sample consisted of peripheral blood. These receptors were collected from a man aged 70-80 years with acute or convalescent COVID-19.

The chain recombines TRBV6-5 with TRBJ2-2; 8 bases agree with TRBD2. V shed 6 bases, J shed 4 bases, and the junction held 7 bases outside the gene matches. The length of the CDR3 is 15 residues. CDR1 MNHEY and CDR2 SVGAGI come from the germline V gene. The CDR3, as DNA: TGTGCCAGCAGAACGGGGGGGCAGGGCACCGGGGAGCTGTTTTTT. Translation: CASRTGGQGTGELFF.

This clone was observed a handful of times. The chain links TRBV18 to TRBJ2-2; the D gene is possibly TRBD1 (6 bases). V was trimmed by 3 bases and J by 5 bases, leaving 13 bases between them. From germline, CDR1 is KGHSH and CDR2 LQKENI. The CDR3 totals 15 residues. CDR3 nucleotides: TGTGCCAGCTCACCGGGACACCTTGGGACCGGGGAGCTGTTTTTT. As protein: CASSPGHLGTGELFF.

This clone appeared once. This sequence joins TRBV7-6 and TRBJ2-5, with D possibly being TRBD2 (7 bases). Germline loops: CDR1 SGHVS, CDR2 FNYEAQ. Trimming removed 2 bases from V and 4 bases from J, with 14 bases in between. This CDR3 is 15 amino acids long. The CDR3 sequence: CASSLSGGARETQYF. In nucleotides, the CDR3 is TGTGCCAGCAGCTTAAGTGGGGGGGCGAGAGAGACCCAGTACTTC.

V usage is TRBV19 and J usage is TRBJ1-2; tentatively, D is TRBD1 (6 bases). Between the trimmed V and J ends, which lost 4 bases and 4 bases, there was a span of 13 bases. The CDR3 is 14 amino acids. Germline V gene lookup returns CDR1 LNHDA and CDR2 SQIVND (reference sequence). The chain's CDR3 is CASSTTGQPYGYTF. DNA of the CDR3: TGTGCCAGTAGTACGACAGGACAGCCCTATGGCTACACCTTC.

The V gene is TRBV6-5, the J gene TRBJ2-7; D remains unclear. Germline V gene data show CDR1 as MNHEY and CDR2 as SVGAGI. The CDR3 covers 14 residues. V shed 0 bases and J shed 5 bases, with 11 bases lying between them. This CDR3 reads CASSYSTGSHEQYF. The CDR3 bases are TGTGCCAGCAGTTACTCAACCGGGTCCCACGAGCAGTACTTC.

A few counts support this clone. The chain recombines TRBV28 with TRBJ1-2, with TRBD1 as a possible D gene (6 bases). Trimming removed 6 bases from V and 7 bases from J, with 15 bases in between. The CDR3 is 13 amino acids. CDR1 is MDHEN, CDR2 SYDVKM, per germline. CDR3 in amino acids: CASRDPLQGGYTF. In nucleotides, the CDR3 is TGTGCCAGCAGGGACCCGCTACAGGGTGGCTACACCTTC.

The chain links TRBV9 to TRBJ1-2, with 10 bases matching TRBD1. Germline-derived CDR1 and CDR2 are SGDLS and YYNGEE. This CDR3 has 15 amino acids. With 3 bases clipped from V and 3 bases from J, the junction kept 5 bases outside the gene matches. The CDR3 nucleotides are TGTGCCAGCAGCGCAGACAGGGGGCAAGACTATGGCTACACCTTC. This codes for CASSADRGQDYGYTF.

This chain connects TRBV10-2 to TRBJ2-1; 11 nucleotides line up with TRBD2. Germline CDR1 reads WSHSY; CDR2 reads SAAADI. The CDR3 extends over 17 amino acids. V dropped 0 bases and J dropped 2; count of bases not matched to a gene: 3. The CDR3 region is CASSESGLADTYNEQFF. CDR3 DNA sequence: TGCGCCAGCAGTGAGTCGGGACTAGCGGATACCTACAATGAGCAGTTCTTC.

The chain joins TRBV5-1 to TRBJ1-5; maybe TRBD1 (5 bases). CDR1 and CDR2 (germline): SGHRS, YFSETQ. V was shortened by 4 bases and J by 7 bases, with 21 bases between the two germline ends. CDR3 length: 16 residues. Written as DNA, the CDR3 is TGCGCCAGCAGCCTGGGGCCCGAACAGGTCGGGCAGCCCCAGCATTTT. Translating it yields CASSLGPEQVGQPQHF.

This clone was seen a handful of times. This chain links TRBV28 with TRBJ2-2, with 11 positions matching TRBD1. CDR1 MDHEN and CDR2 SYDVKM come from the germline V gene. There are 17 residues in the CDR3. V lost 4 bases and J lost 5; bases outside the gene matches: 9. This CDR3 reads CASSSLGQGVVTGELFF. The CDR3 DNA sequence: TGTGCCAGCAGTTCCCTGGGACAGGGGGTAGTTACCGGGGAGCTGTTTTTT.

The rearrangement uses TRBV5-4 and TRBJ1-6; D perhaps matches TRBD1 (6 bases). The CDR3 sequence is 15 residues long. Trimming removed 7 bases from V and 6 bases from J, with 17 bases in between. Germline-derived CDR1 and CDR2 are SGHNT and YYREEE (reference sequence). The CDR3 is CASQGQSSSNSPLHF. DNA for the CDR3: TGTGCCAGCCAAGGACAGAGCTCTAGTAATTCACCCCTCCACTTT.

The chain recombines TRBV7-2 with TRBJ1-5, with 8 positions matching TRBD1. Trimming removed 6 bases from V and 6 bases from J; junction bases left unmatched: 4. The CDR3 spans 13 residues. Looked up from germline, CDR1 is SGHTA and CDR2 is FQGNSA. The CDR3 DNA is TGTGCCAGCAGATTACAGGGGGGTCAGCCCCAGCATTTT. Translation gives CASRLQGGQPQHF. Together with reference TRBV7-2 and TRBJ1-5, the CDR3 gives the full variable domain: GAGVSQSPSNKVTEKGKDVELRCDPISGHTALYWYRQSLGQGLEFLIYFQGNSAPDKSGLPSDRFSAERTGGSVSTLTIQRTQQEDSAVYLCASRLQGGQPQHFGDGTRLSIL.

The CDR3: CASSLGPGGAEAFF. CDR3 DNA: TGTGCCAGCAGCTTAGGGCCCGGCGGAGCTGAAGCTTTCTTT. This rearrangement joins TRBV7-9 to TRBJ1-1; no clear D. Between the trimmed V and J ends, which lost 1 base and 6 bases, there was a span of 12 bases. CDR3 length: 14 amino acids. Per the germline V gene, CDR1 is SEHNR and CDR2 is FQNEAQ (reference sequence).

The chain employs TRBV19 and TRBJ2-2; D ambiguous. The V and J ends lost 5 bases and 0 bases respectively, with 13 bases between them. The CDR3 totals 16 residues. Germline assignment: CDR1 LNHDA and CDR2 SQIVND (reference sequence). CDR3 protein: CASSPLNLPNTGELFF. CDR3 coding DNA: TGTGCCAGTAGTCCTTTAAATCTTCCGAACACCGGGGAGCTGTTTTTT.

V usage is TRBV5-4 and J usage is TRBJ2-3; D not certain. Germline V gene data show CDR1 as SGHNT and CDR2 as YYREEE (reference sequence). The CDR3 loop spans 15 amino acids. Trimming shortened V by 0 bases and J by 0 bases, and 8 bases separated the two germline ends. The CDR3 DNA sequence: TGTGCCAGCAGCTTGGGACTGGGTAGCACAGATACGCAGTATTTT. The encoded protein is CASSLGLGSTDTQYF. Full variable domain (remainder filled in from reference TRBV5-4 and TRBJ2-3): ETGVTQSPTHLIKTRGQQVTLRCSSQSGHNTVSWYQQALGQGPQFIFQYYREEENGRGNFPPRFSGLQFPNYSSELNVNALELDDSALYLCASSLGLGSTDTQYFGPGTRLTVL.

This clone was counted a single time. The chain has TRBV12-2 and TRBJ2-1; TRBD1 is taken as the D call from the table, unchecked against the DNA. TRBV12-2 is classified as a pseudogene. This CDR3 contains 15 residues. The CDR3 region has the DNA TGTGCAAGTCGCTTAGTGGTGGGCACGTACAATGAGCAGTTCTTC. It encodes CASRLVVGTYNEQFF.

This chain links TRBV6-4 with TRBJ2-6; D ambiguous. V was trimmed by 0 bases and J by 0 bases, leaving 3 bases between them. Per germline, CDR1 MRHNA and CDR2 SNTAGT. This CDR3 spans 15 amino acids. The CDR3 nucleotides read TGTGCCAGCAGTGACTCCAACTCTGGGGCCAACGTCCTGACTTTC. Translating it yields CASSDSNSGANVLTF.

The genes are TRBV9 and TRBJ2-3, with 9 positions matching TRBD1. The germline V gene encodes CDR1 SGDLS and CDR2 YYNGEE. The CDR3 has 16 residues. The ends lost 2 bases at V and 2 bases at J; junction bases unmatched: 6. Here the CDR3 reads CASSVGDRGITDTQYF. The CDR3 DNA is TGTGCCAGCAGCGTGGGAGACAGGGGGATCACAGATACGCAGTATTTT. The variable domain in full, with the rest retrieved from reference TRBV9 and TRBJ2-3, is DSGVTQTPKHLITATGQRVTLRCSPRSGDLSVYWYQQSLDQGLQFLIQYYNGEERAKGNILERFSAQQFPDLHSELNLSSLELGDSALYFCASSVGDRGITDTQYFGPGTRLTVL.

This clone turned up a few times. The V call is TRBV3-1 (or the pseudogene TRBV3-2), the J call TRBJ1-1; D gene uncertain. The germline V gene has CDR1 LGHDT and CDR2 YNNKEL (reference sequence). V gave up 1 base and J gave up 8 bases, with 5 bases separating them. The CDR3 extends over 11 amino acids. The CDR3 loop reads CASSQAGEAFF. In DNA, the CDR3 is TGTGCCAGCAGCCAAGCTGGCGAAGCTTTCTTT.

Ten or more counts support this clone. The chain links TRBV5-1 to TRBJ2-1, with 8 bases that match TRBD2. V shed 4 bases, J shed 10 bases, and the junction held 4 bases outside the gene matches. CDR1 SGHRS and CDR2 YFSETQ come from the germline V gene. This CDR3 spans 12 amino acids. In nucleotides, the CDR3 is TGCGCCAGCAGCCTAACTAGCGGAGAGCAGTTCTTC. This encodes CASSLTSGEQFF.

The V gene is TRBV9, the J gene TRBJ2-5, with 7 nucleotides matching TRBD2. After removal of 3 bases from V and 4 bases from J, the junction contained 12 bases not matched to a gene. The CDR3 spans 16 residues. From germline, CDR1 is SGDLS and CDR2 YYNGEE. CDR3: CASSGVGGSSRETQYF. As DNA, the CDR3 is TGTGCCAGCAGCGGAGTGGGCGGGAGTAGTCGAGAGACCCAGTACTTC.

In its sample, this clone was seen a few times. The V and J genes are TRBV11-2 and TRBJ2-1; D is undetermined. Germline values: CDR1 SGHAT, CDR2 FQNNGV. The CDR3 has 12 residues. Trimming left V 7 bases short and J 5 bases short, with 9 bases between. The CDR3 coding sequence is TGTGCCAGCACCCCCGGTAACAATGAGCAGTTCTTC. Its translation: CASTPGNNEQFF. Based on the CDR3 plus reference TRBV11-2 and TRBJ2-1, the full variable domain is EAGVAQSPRYKIIEKRQSVAFWCNPISGHATLYWYQQILGQGPKLLIQFQNNGVVDDSQLPKDRFSAERLKGVDSTLKIQPAKLEDSAVYLCASTPGNNEQFFGPGTRLTVL.

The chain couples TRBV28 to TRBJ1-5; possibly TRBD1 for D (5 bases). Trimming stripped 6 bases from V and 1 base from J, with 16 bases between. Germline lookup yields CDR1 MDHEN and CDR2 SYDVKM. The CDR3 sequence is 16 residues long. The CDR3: CASSRKWGQSNQPQHF. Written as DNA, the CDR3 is TGTGCCAGCAGCCGAAAATGGGGCCAAAGCAATCAGCCCCAGCATTTT.

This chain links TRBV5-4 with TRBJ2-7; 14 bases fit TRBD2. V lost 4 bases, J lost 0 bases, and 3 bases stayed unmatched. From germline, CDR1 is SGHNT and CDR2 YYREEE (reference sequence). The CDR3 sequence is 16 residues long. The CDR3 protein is CASSPGTSGGSYEQYF. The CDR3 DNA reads TGTGCCAGCAGCCCCGGGACTAGCGGGGGCTCCTACGAGCAGTACTTC.

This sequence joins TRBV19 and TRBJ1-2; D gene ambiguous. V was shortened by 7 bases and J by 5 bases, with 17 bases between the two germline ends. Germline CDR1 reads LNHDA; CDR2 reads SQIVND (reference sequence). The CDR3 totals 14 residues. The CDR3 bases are TGTGCCAGTACCCTACCCGGGATTGCTTATGGCTACACCTTC. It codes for CASTLPGIAYGYTF.

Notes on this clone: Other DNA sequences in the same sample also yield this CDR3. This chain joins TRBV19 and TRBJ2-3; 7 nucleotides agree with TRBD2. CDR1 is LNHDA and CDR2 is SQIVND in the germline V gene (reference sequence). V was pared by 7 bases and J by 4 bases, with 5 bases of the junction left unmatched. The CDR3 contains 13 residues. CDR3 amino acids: CASNGGGADTQYF. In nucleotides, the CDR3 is TGTGCCAGTAACGGCGGGGGTGCAGATACGCAGTATTTT.

The CDR3 nucleotides read TGTGCCAGCTCACCATCCAGCTCTGGGGGCATGAACACTGAAGCTTTCTTT. Translated, it gives CASSPSSSGGMNTEAFF. The gene calls are TRBV18 and TRBJ1-1; a weak D match, TRBD1 (6 bases). CDR3 length: 17 residues. CDR1 is KGHSH, CDR2 LQKENI, per germline. The germline V and J ends were trimmed by 2 bases and 0 bases, with 16 bases remaining between them.

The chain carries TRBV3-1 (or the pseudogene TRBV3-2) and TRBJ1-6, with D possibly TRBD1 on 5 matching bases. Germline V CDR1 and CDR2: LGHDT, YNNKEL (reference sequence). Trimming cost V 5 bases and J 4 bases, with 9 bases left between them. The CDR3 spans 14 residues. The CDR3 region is CASSSRTYNSPLHF. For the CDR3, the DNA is TGTGCCAGCAGCTCCCGGACATATAATTCACCCCTCCACTTT.

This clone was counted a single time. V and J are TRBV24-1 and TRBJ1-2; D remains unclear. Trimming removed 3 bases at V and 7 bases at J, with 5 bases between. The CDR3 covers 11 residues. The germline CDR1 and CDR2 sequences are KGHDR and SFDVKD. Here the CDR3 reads CATSDPGGYTF. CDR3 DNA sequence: TGTGCCACCAGTGATCCAGGTGGCTACACCTTC.